This passage covers 21 T cell receptor beta chains from one sample sequenced in a study of cytomegalovirus exposure and HLA in healthy donors. The PCR contained 60 Vbeta and 13 Jbeta primers. Measured with immunoSEQ multiplex PCR; TCRdb has only the in-frame clones, and not every one. Altogether around 150,000 clones are present, 70% to 80% being singletons, with the ten largest covering approximately 1.3%. The sample comprised PBMCs. The receptors shown here come from a man aged 60 to 69 in good health and CMV-seronegative.

The rearrangement joins TRBV10-1 to TRBJ2-1, with TRBD2 matching 13 bases. The J segment lost 6 bases and the V segment lost 3 bases, leaving 2 bases of the junction unmatched. This CDR3 has 15 residues. CDR1 and CDR2 (germline): WNHNN, SYGVQD (reference sequence). The CDR3 bases are TGCGCCAGCAGTGATGGGACTAGCGGGATCAATGAGCAGTTCTTC. As protein: CASSDGTSGINEQFF.

This clone was seen only once. This sequence joins TRBV5-1 and TRBJ2-7, with 9 bases fitting TRBD2. This CDR3 region has 15 residues. V lost 0 bases to trimming and J lost 3 bases; unmatched junction nucleotides: 4. Germline CDR1 SGHRS, CDR2 YFSETQ. CDR3 bases: TGCGCCAGCAGCTTGGTGGCTAGCGGGGTCTACGAGCAGTACTTC. Translation: CASSLVASGVYEQYF.

The J gene is TRBJ1-5, the V gene TRBV5-6; TRBD1 agrees at 7 bases. The CDR3 extends over 16 amino acids. The V gene's germline CDR1 is SGHDT and CDR2 YYEEEE. J gave up 2 bases and V 3 bases, and 8 bases lay outside the gene matches. DNA of the CDR3: TGTGCCAGCAGCTCGAGAATCGGACAGGGCAATCAGCCCCAGCATTTT. Protein: CASSSRIGQGNQPQHF.

V is TRBV5-1 and J is TRBJ1-4; possible D gene TRBD1, 6 bases. CDR3 size: 14 residues. Germline CDR1 is SGHRS and CDR2 is YFSETQ. Trimming removed 3 bases at V and 6 bases at J, with 12 bases between. The CDR3 bases are TGCGCCAGCAGCTCGAGGGAGGGGGATGAAAAACTGTTTTTT. This gives the protein CASSSREGDEKLFF.

The chain employs TRBV28 and TRBJ2-4, with 8 bases matching TRBD1. The germline V gene encodes CDR1 MDHEN and CDR2 SYDVKM. There are 20 residues in the CDR3. V shed 2 bases and J 3 bases; nucleotides not matched to a gene: 18. In nucleotides, the CDR3 is TGTGCCAGCAGTTTAATCCGTTTACTAAGGGACAGGTCGGGCAAAAACATTCAGTACTTC. Amino acid sequence: CASSLIRLLRDRSGKNIQYF.

The chain employs TRBV5-1 and TRBJ2-6; TRBD1 is a possible D gene (6 bases). This CDR3 has 16 residues. Trimming cost V 0 bases and J 4 bases, with 11 bases left between them. Germline CDR1 SGHRS, CDR2 YFSETQ. The CDR3 DNA follows: TGCGCCAGCAGCTTGGGACAGGCGGGCGGGGCCAACGTCCTGACTTTC. As protein: CASSLGQAGGANVLTF.

The chain carries TRBV5-1 and TRBJ2-1; D perhaps matches TRBD2 (6 bases). With 0 bases removed from V and 3 bases from J, the gap between germline ends came to 10 bases. The CDR3 sequence is 15 residues long. Germline CDR1 SGHRS, CDR2 YFSETQ. This CDR3 reads CASSLERVSYNEQFF. CDR3 nucleotides: TGCGCCAGCAGCTTGGAGCGGGTTAGCTACAATGAGCAGTTCTTC. The full variable domain, its missing parts supplied by reference TRBV5-1 and TRBJ2-1, is KAGVTQTPRYLIKTRGQQVTLSCSPISGHRSVSWYQQTPGQGLQFLFEYFSETQRNKGNFPGRFSGRQFSNSRSEMNVSTLELGDSALYLCASSLERVSYNEQFFGPGTRLTVL.

This clone has more than one count but fewer than ten. This chain connects TRBV7-2 to TRBJ2-7, with D perhaps matching TRBD1 (5 bases). V was shortened by 5 bases and J by 5 bases, with 19 bases between the two germline ends. The CDR3 consists of 15 residues. The V gene's germline CDR1 is SGHTA and CDR2 FQGNSA. CDR3 sequence: CASSRIGPPGHEQYF. In DNA, the CDR3 is TGTGCCAGCAGCCGCATTGGCCCCCCAGGGCACGAGCAGTACTTC. Together with reference TRBV7-2 and TRBJ2-7, the CDR3 gives the full variable domain: GAGVSQSPSNKVTEKGKDVELRCDPISGHTALYWYRQSLGQGLEFLIYFQGNSAPDKSGLPSDRFSAERTGGSVSTLTIQRTQQEDSAVYLCASSRIGPPGHEQYFGPGTRLTVT.

The chain recombines TRBV5-1 with TRBJ2-3; 10 bases line up with TRBD1. V lost 4 bases to trimming and J lost 3 bases; unmatched junction nucleotides: 5. Germline V lookup: CDR1 SGHRS, CDR2 YFSETQ. The CDR3 is 15 residues long. CDR3 sequence reads: CASSGGQGGTDTQYF. In DNA form, the CDR3 reads TGCGCCAGCAGCGGTGGACAGGGGGGTACAGATACGCAGTATTTT.

The V call is TRBV5-1, the J call TRBJ2-5; 11 bases fit TRBD2. This CDR3 comprises 19 residues. Per germline, CDR1 SGHRS and CDR2 YFSETQ. Trimming took 0 bases from V and 2 from J; bases not matched to a gene: 12. Here the CDR3 reads CASSLAGGRLAGKQETQYF. As DNA, the CDR3 is TGCGCCAGCAGCTTGGCAGGGGGGAGACTAGCGGGGAAACAAGAGACCCAGTACTTC. The full variable domain, completed using reference TRBV5-1 and TRBJ2-5, is KAGVTQTPRYLIKTRGQQVTLSCSPISGHRSVSWYQQTPGQGLQFLFEYFSETQRNKGNFPGRFSGRQFSNSRSEMNVSTLELGDSALYLCASSLAGGRLAGKQETQYFGPGTRLLVL.

J is TRBJ2-7 and V is TRBV2; 9 positions match TRBD2. V lost 6 bases, J lost 2 bases, and 8 bases stayed unmatched. The CDR3 consists of 15 residues. From germline, CDR1 is SNHLY and CDR2 FYNNEI. CDR3 nucleotide sequence: TGTGCCAGCAGCTCGGGACTAGCAGGGACCTACGAGCAGTACTTC. It yields the protein CASSSGLAGTYEQYF.

A few counts support this clone. The chain recombines TRBV7-6 with TRBJ2-2; D might be TRBD2 (6 bases). The germline V gene encodes CDR1 SGHVS and CDR2 FNYEAQ. The length of the CDR3 is 16 residues. The ends were cut back, 3 bases at V and 4 bases at J, with 15 bases in the middle. CDR3 sequence reads: CASSFGTRVFTGELFF. The CDR3 DNA sequence: TGTGCCAGCAGCTTCGGGACTCGGGTATTCACCGGGGAGCTGTTTTTT. Drawing the rest from reference TRBV7-6 and TRBJ2-2, the complete variable domain is GAGVSQSPRYKVTKRGQDVALRCDPISGHVSLYWYRQALGQGPEFLTYFNYEAQQDKSGLPNDRFSAERPEGSISTLTIQRTEQRDSAMYRCASSFGTRVFTGELFFGEGSRLTVL.

J is TRBJ2-1 and V is TRBV28, with 8 bases that match TRBD1. After removal of 6 bases from V and 10 bases from J, the junction contained 5 bases not matched to a gene. Germline V gives CDR1 MDHEN, CDR2 SYDVKM. The CDR3 covers 12 residues. The CDR3 loop is CASRLQGDEQFF. In DNA, the CDR3 is TGTGCCAGCAGACTACAGGGGGACGAGCAGTTCTTC.

The chain joins TRBV14 to TRBJ1-6, with 9 bases lining up with TRBD1. The CDR3 consists of 15 residues. The V gene end was trimmed by 4 bases and the J gene end by 9 bases; junction bases not matched to a gene: 7. Germline assignment: CDR1 SGHDN and CDR2 FVKESK. CDR3 in DNA: TGTGCCAGCAGCCTCCGGACAGGGGCAGGTTCACCCCTCCACTTT. This codes for CASSLRTGAGSPLHF.

This clone is a singleton in its sample. The chain combines TRBV7-6 with TRBJ2-5; maybe TRBD1 (6 bases). V dropped 5 bases and J dropped 5 bases, with 18 bases sitting between them. Germline values: CDR1 SGHVS, CDR2 FNYEAQ. This CDR3 has 15 residues. This CDR3 reads CASSPSEGVWETQYF. For the CDR3, the DNA is TGTGCCAGCAGCCCCAGTGAGGGGGTTTGGGAGACCCAGTACTTC.

The CDR3 is CASSTGLADTQYF. DNA for the CDR3: TGTGCCAGCAGCACCGGTCTAGCGGATACGCAGTATTTT. The chain joins TRBV7-2 to TRBJ2-3; the D gene is possibly TRBD2 (6 bases). Trimming left V 5 bases short and J 6 bases short, with 12 bases between. The germline gives CDR1 SGHTA, CDR2 FQGNSA. The CDR3 is 13 amino acids.

The chain uses TRBV30 and TRBJ2-5, with D possibly being TRBD1 (5 bases). The CDR3 is 14 residues long. V dropped 0 bases and J dropped 2 bases, with 10 bases sitting between them. CDR1 GTSNPN and CDR2 SVGIG come from the germline V gene (reference sequence). In DNA form, the CDR3 reads TGTGCCTGGAGTGTCAAAGGGGTACAAGAGACCCAGTACTTC. This sequence encodes CAWSVKGVQETQYF.

This clone was found a few times. V and J are TRBV20-1 and TRBJ2-7; no firm D call. The CDR3 extends over 11 amino acids. Germline CDR1 DFQATT, CDR2 SNEGSKA (reference sequence). The germline V and J ends were trimmed by 3 bases and 5 bases, with 8 bases remaining between them. CDR3 sequence: CSASSPDEQYF. DNA of the CDR3: TGCAGTGCTAGTAGTCCGGACGAGCAGTACTTC.

This chain uses TRBV5-8 with TRBJ1-5, with 7 bases identical to TRBD1. The germline CDR1 and CDR2 sequences are SGHTS and YDEGEE. The CDR3 totals 15 residues. V lost 0 bases to trimming and J lost 5 bases; unmatched junction nucleotides: 5. CDR3 DNA sequence: TGTGCCAGCAGCTTGGAGGGGGCGAGGCATCAGCCCCAGCATTTT. This codes for CASSLEGARHQPQHF.

This chain uses TRBV28 with TRBJ1-3, with D tentatively TRBD1 (6 bases). The germline gives CDR1 MDHEN, CDR2 SYDVKM. CDR3 length: 16 residues. V was clipped by 1 base and J by 4 bases, with 14 bases between them. The CDR3 DNA is TGTGCCAGCAGTTTATCCGGAACAGGGTACGGAAACACCATATATTTT. Its protein is CASSLSGTGYGNTIYF.

The CDR3 DNA is TGTGCCAGCAGCCACAATGTAGCGGGAGGGACCGGGGAGCTGTTTTTT. Protein: CASSHNVAGGTGELFF. The chain employs TRBV7-2 and TRBJ2-2; 11 bases line up with TRBD2. This CDR3 region has 16 residues. The ends lost 5 bases at V and 5 bases at J; junction bases unmatched: 7. From germline, CDR1 is SGHTA and CDR2 FQGNSA.